These T cell receptor beta chains were read from a single sample in a study of shared clonotypes between healthy human individuals. Profiling relied on immunoSEQ multiplex PCR, and the TCRdb table lists in-frame clones only, not all of them. Here the sample spans 2,100,000 or so clones, around 95% being singletons. Material: naive CD4+ T cells sorted from blood. The receptors derive from a man aged 18 to 30 in good health. The CDR3 runs from the conserved cysteine through the conserved F or W. The D gene is left open where the match is weak. Clone sizes are given selectively: once, few, many, or a class where the clone is expanded.

cdr3_nt: TGTGCCTGGGGGACAGTACATGAAAAACTGTTTTTT
cdr3_aa: CAWGTVHEKLFF
d_call: TRBD1
clone_size: -
v_call: TRBV30
j_call: TRBJ1-4

cdr3_nt: TGTGCCAGCAGCGTAGGACTAGCGGAATACGAGCAGTACTTC
cdr3_aa: CASSVGLAEYEQYF
d_call: TRBD2
clone_size: -
v_call: TRBV9
j_call: TRBJ2-7

cdr3_nt: TGTGCCATCAGGGAACAGGGGTCGGGCACAGATACGCAGTATTTT
cdr3_aa: CAIREQGSGTDTQYF
d_call: TRBD1
clone_size: -
v_call: TRBV10-3
j_call: TRBJ2-3

cdr3_nt: TGTGCCAGCAGCGATGGAGAGACGGTAGAACTCTACGAGCAGTACTTC
cdr3_aa: CASSDGETVELYEQYF
d_call: -
clone_size: -
v_call: TRBV9
j_call: TRBJ2-7

cdr3_nt: TGTGCCAGCAGCAAGGGACTAGCGGGGGCCTACGAGCAGTACTTC
cdr3_aa: CASSKGLAGAYEQYF
d_call: TRBD2
clone_size: -
v_call: TRBV7-2
j_call: TRBJ2-7

cdr3_nt: TGTGCCTGGAGTTCGATGACAGGGACTAACTATGGCTACACCTTC
cdr3_aa: CAWSSMTGTNYGYTF
d_call: TRBD1
clone_size: -
v_call: TRBV30
j_call: TRBJ1-2

cdr3_nt: TGTGCCAGCAGCGCGGACAGGGGTCAGCCCCAGCATTTT
cdr3_aa: CASSADRGQPQHF
d_call: TRBD1
clone_size: -
v_call: TRBV7-8
j_call: TRBJ1-5

cdr3_nt: TGTGCCAGCAGTGACGGACAGGGGTTTAGGAACACCTTC
cdr3_aa: CASSDGQGFRNTF
d_call: TRBD1
clone_size: -
v_call: TRBV6-1
j_call: TRBJ1-2

cdr3_nt: TGTGCCAGCAGCCCGGGACACGGCTACGAGCAGTACTTC
cdr3_aa: CASSPGHGYEQYF
d_call: -
clone_size: -
v_call: TRBV7-2
j_call: TRBJ2-7

cdr3_nt: TGTGCCATCAGGAGTAGCGGGGACCCCTACGAGCAGTACTTC
cdr3_aa: CAIRSSGDPYEQYF
d_call: TRBD2
clone_size: -
v_call: TRBV10-3
j_call: TRBJ2-7

cdr3_nt: TGTGCCAGCAGTGAAATACTAGCGGGAGGGTGGTATTTT
cdr3_aa: CASSEILAGGWYF
d_call: TRBD2
clone_size: -
v_call: TRBV2
j_call: TRBJ2-3

cdr3_nt: TGTGCCAGCAGTGACTCCATTCGGGGGGTTACGGGATCCTACAATGAGCAGTTCTTC
cdr3_aa: CASSDSIRGVTGSYNEQFF
d_call: TRBD2
clone_size: -
v_call: TRBV6-4
j_call: TRBJ2-1

cdr3_nt: TGTGCCAGCAGCGCCAGACAGGGGACAGGCACTGAAGCTTTCTTT
cdr3_aa: CASSARQGTGTEAFF
d_call: TRBD1
clone_size: -
v_call: TRBV9
j_call: TRBJ1-1

cdr3_nt: TGCGCCAGCAGCCAAGATCGGACGGCGGCGGGTTCACCCCTCCACTTT
cdr3_aa: CASSQDRTAAGSPLHF
d_call: -
clone_size: -
v_call: TRBV4-1
j_call: TRBJ1-6

cdr3_nt: TGTGCCAGCAGCGTTACGGGACAGTTCACCGGGGAGCTGTTTTTT
cdr3_aa: CASSVTGQFTGELFF
d_call: TRBD1
clone_size: -
v_call: TRBV7-9
j_call: TRBJ2-2

cdr3_nt: TGCGCCAGCAGCCAAGATACAGGGGTTTTTAATCAGCCCCAGCATTTT
cdr3_aa: CASSQDTGVFNQPQHF
d_call: TRBD1
clone_size: -
v_call: TRBV4-1
j_call: TRBJ1-5

cdr3_nt: TGTGCCAGGGCCCAAGAGGGACGCATTGAAAAACTGTTTTTT
cdr3_aa: CARAQEGRIEKLFF
d_call: -
clone_size: -
v_call: TRBV19
j_call: TRBJ1-4

cdr3_nt: TGTGCCAGCAGTCCCGCGGAGGGGAGCACAGATACGCAGTATTTT
cdr3_aa: CASSPAEGSTDTQYF
d_call: -
clone_size: -
v_call: TRBV2
j_call: TRBJ2-3

cdr3_nt: TGTGCCAGCAGTGGTGACCACACGGGACAGAAGAATTCACCCCTCCACTTT
cdr3_aa: CASSGDHTGQKNSPLHF
d_call: TRBD1
clone_size: -
v_call: TRBV5-6
j_call: TRBJ1-6

cdr3_nt: TGTGCCAGCAGTAGGGCTGGCGGGGGGGGACGCAATGAGCAGTTCTTC
cdr3_aa: CASSRAGGGGRNEQFF
d_call: TRBD2
clone_size: -
v_call: TRBV27
j_call: TRBJ2-1

cdr3_nt: TGTGCCAGCTCACCACCAGGGACGAACACCGGGGAGCTGTTTTTT
cdr3_aa: CASSPPGTNTGELFF
d_call: -
clone_size: -
v_call: TRBV18
j_call: TRBJ2-2

cdr3_nt: TGTGCCAGCAGCTCAAACCCTGGGGCCAACGTCCTGACTTTC
cdr3_aa: CASSSNPGANVLTF
d_call: -
clone_size: -
v_call: TRBV5-4
j_call: TRBJ2-6

cdr3_nt: TGTGCCAGCAGCTCGGGACGAGGGAGTCTGAGTCTTGATACGCAGTATTTT
cdr3_aa: CASSSGRGSLSLDTQYF
d_call: -
clone_size: -
v_call: TRBV5-4
j_call: TRBJ2-3

cdr3_nt: TGTGCCAGCAGGCCGGGACTCAGCTATGGCTACACCTTC
cdr3_aa: CASRPGLSYGYTF
d_call: -
clone_size: -
v_call: TRBV6-5
j_call: TRBJ1-2

cdr3_nt: TGTGCCTGGAGTGGGACGGGAGTAGGCGAGCAGTACTTC
cdr3_aa: CAWSGTGVGEQYF
d_call: -
clone_size: -
v_call: TRBV30
j_call: TRBJ2-7

cdr3_nt: TGCAGTGCTACCACGGAGACCCAGTACTTC
cdr3_aa: CSATTETQYF
d_call: -
clone_size: -
v_call: TRBV20-1
j_call: TRBJ2-5

cdr3_nt: TGCGCCAGCAGATTCCTCGGACAGGGCCCCTACGAGCAGTACTTC
cdr3_aa: CASRFLGQGPYEQYF
d_call: TRBD1
clone_size: -
v_call: TRBV23-1
j_call: TRBJ2-7

cdr3_nt: TGTGCCAGCAGCTTAAGGCAGCCTGGAAACACCATATATTTT
cdr3_aa: CASSLRQPGNTIYF
d_call: -
clone_size: -
v_call: TRBV7-2
j_call: TRBJ1-3

cdr3_nt: TGTGCCAGCACCCGCCGGGACAGGGGTGGCGAGCAGTACTTC
cdr3_aa: CASTRRDRGGEQYF
d_call: TRBD1
clone_size: -
v_call: TRBV7-9
j_call: TRBJ2-7

cdr3_nt: TGTGCCAGCAGCGTACTAGGCGATGAGCAGTTCTTC
cdr3_aa: CASSVLGDEQFF
d_call: -
clone_size: -
v_call: TRBV7-2
j_call: TRBJ2-1

cdr3_nt: TGTGCCAGTAGTATAGCCAGGGGATCTGAAGCTTTCTTT
cdr3_aa: CASSIARGSEAFF
d_call: -
clone_size: -
v_call: TRBV19
j_call: TRBJ1-1

cdr3_nt: TGTGCCAGCTCACCGCTGGGGAACAGCAATCAGCCCCAGCATTTT
cdr3_aa: CASSPLGNSNQPQHF
d_call: -
clone_size: -
v_call: TRBV18
j_call: TRBJ1-5

cdr3_nt: TGTGCCTGGAGCCGTAGCGGGGGGCACCACGAGCAGTACTTT
cdr3_aa: CAWSRSGGHHEQYF
d_call: TRBD2
clone_size: -
v_call: TRBV30
j_call: TRBJ2-7

cdr3_nt: TGTGCCAGCAGCTCTACAGGGGCCCCTCGGGATGAGCAGTTCTTC
cdr3_aa: CASSSTGAPRDEQFF
d_call: TRBD1
clone_size: -
v_call: TRBV11-3
j_call: TRBJ2-1

cdr3_nt: TGTGCCAGCAGCCTCTGGACAGGGAAGGGGCCCGGGGAGCTGTTTTTT
cdr3_aa: CASSLWTGKGPGELFF
d_call: TRBD1
clone_size: -
v_call: TRBV5-4
j_call: TRBJ2-2

cdr3_nt: TGTGCCAGCTCACCACAGAGACAGACGTCGACCTATGGCTACACCTTC
cdr3_aa: CASSPQRQTSTYGYTF
d_call: -
clone_size: -
v_call: TRBV18
j_call: TRBJ1-2

cdr3_nt: TGTGCCATCAGCTTAGGACAGCCAAGCACCGGGGAGCTGTTTTTT
cdr3_aa: CAISLGQPSTGELFF
d_call: -
clone_size: -
v_call: TRBV10-3
j_call: TRBJ2-2

cdr3_nt: TGTGCCAGCAGCTTCACAGGGGGCCGAACCGGGGAGCTGTTTTTT
cdr3_aa: CASSFTGGRTGELFF
d_call: TRBD1
clone_size: -
v_call: TRBV5-4
j_call: TRBJ2-2

cdr3_nt: TGTGCCAGCAGTTACTCGGGGAAAAACACTGAAGCTTTCTTT
cdr3_aa: CASSYSGKNTEAFF
d_call: -
clone_size: -
v_call: TRBV6-5
j_call: TRBJ1-1

cdr3_nt: TGTGCGGGGGCAGGGGCTGGCGAGCAGTACTTC
cdr3_aa: CAGAGAGEQYF
d_call: -
clone_size: once
v_call: TRBV7-9
j_call: TRBJ2-7

cdr3_nt: TGTGCCAGCAGCATCCGGGGGCAAGAGACCCAGTACTTC
cdr3_aa: CASSIRGQETQYF
d_call: -
clone_size: -
v_call: TRBV5-4
j_call: TRBJ2-5

cdr3_nt: TGTGCCTGGAGTTCCAAACGGCCAACTAATGAAAAACTGTTTTTT
cdr3_aa: CAWSSKRPTNEKLFF
d_call: -
clone_size: -
v_call: TRBV30
j_call: TRBJ1-4

cdr3_nt: TGTGCCAGCAGCTTGCCGGGGGGTAGCACAGATACGCAGTATTTT
cdr3_aa: CASSLPGGSTDTQYF
d_call: TRBD2
clone_size: -
v_call: TRBV5-4
j_call: TRBJ2-3

cdr3_nt: TGTGCCAGCAGCTCTCTAGCGGGAAAAAACAATGAGCAGTTCTTC
cdr3_aa: CASSSLAGKNNEQFF
d_call: TRBD2
clone_size: -
v_call: TRBV7-9
j_call: TRBJ2-1

cdr3_nt: TGTGCCAGCAGTTACGGGGGAGGCACAGATACGCAGTATTTT
cdr3_aa: CASSYGGGTDTQYF
d_call: -
clone_size: once
v_call: TRBV6-6
j_call: TRBJ2-3

cdr3_nt: TGTGCCTGGAGTGTACAACGAGGGGGCAGTGGCTACACCTTC
cdr3_aa: CAWSVQRGGSGYTF
d_call: TRBD1
clone_size: -
v_call: TRBV30
j_call: TRBJ1-2

cdr3_nt: TGCGCCAGCAGCCCGACAGGGGTCTACGAGCAGTACTTC
cdr3_aa: CASSPTGVYEQYF
d_call: TRBD1
clone_size: -
v_call: TRBV10-1
j_call: TRBJ2-7

cdr3_nt: TGTGCCAGCTCACCACTCCCAGGGAGTCATCAGCCCCAGCATTTT
cdr3_aa: CASSPLPGSHQPQHF
d_call: -
clone_size: -
v_call: TRBV18
j_call: TRBJ1-5

cdr3_nt: TGTGCCAGTAGTATCCCCGGACAGGGGTCGACGACCCAGTACTTC
cdr3_aa: CASSIPGQGSTTQYF
d_call: TRBD1
clone_size: -
v_call: TRBV19
j_call: TRBJ2-5